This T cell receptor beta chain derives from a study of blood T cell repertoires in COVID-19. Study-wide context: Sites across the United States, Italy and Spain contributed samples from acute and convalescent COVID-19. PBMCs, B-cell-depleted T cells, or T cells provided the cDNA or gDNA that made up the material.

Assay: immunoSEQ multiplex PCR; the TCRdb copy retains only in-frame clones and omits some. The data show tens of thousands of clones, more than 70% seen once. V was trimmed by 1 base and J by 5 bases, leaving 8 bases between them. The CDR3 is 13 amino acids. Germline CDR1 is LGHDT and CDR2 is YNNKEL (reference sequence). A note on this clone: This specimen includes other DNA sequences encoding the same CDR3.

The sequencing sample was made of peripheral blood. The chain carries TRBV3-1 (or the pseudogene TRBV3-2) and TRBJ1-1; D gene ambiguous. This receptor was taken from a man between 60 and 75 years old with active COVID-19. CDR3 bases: TGTGCCAGCAGCCAAGTCGGTAGTACTGAAGCTTTCTTT. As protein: CASSQVGSTEAFF.